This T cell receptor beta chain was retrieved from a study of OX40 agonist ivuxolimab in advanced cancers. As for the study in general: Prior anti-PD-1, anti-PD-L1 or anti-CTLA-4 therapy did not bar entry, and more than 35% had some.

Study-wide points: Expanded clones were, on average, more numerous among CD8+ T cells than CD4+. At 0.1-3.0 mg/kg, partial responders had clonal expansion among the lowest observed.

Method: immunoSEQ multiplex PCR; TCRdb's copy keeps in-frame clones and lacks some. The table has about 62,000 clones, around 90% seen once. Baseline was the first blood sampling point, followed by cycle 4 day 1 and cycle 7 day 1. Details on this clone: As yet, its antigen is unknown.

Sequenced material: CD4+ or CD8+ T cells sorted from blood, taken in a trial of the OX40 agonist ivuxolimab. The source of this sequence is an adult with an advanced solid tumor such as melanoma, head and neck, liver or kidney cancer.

Here the CDR3 reads CASSARQDGTTNEKLFF. CDR3 DNA sequence: TGTGCCAGCAGCGCCAGACAGGATGGGACAACTAATGAAAAACTGTTTTTT. The rearrangement joins TRBV21-1 to TRBJ1-4; the table gives TRBD1 as D, unverified against the DNA. TRBV21-1 is a pseudogene. The CDR3 length is 17 residues.